Following are 18 T cell receptor beta chains from one sample sequenced in a study of human T cells and chemical hapten exposure. Stated time point: pre-sensitization, week 0. Treatment indicated: therapeutic diphenylcyclopropenone sensitization with weekly scalp DPC. One entry per CDR3 protein results from TCRdb running MiXCR on the RACE reads. The sample lists fewer than 200,000 distinct CDR3 sequences, roughly 30% occurring once. Sample: whole blood, taken in connection with sensitization to the hapten diphenylcyclopropenone (DPC). These TCRs come from a woman between 25 and 40 years old with alopecia areata. Some clones in this sample may be carry-over from other donors' samples.

The table lists this clonotype with a few counts. The rearrangement uses TRBV5-4 and TRBJ1-1, with D maybe TRBD1 (5 bases). The V and J ends lost 0 bases and 1 base respectively, with 13 bases between them. Per the germline V gene, CDR1 is SGHNT and CDR2 is YYREEE (reference sequence). The CDR3 consists of 16 residues. In nucleotides, the CDR3 is TGTGCCAGCAGCTTGGGACAGCTCAAAGGGAACACTGAAGCTTTCTTT. Translating it yields CASSLGQLKGNTEAFF.

This clonotype was picked up a small number of times. The rearrangement joins TRBV29-1 to TRBJ2-7, with a tentative D call TRBD2 (7 bases). Germline assignment: CDR1 SQVTM and CDR2 ANQGSEA. Between the trimmed V and J ends, which lost 1 base and 3 bases, there was a span of 16 bases. The CDR3 loop spans 15 amino acids. The CDR3 region is CSVEVGRGPIYEQYF. DNA for the CDR3: TGCAGCGTTGAAGTCGGGCGGGGGCCCATCTACGAGCAGTACTTC.

The V call is TRBV4-1, the J call TRBJ1-4; no reliable D call. CDR3 length: 12 amino acids. V was shortened by 4 bases and J by 8 bases, with 8 bases between the two germline ends. Germline assignment: CDR1 MGHRA and CDR2 YSYEKL. CDR3 sequence (DNA): TGCGCCAGCAGCCTTTACAGCGAAAAACTGTTTTTT. Protein product: CASSLYSEKLFF.

The chain is built from TRBV10-3 and TRBJ1-4, with 9 bases identical to TRBD1. The CDR3 is 14 residues long. J gave up 4 bases and V 6 bases, and 3 bases lay outside the gene matches. CDR1 and CDR2 from the germline V gene are ENHRY and SYGVKD. The CDR3 reads CAISRTGDNEKLFF. Written as DNA, the CDR3 is TGTGCCATCAGCCGGACAGGGGATAATGAAAAACTGTTTTTT.

This chain links TRBV10-3 with TRBJ2-3, with 9 bases that match TRBD2. Per germline, CDR1 ENHRY and CDR2 SYGVKD. V was clipped by 6 bases and J by 0 bases; unmatched bases: 4. This CDR3 is 15 amino acids long. In DNA form, the CDR3 reads TGTGCCATCAGCGCCCTAGCGGGGAGCACAGATACGCAGTATTTT. This gives the protein CAISALAGSTDTQYF.

There are a few counts of this clonotype. V and J are TRBV12-3 or TRBV12-4 and TRBJ1-2, with D maybe TRBD1 (6 bases). The length of the CDR3 is 15 residues. The germline V and J ends were trimmed by 1 base and 6 bases, with 15 bases remaining between them. The chain's CDR3 is CASSLGGGRIHGYTF. The CDR3 bases are TGTGCCAGCAGTTTAGGGGGGGGCCGTATTCATGGCTACACCTTC.

This clonotype was seen a handful of times. The chain recombines TRBV21-1 with TRBJ1-4. TRBV21-1 is deemed a pseudogene. This CDR3 has 16 residues. CDR3 coding DNA: TGTGCCAGCAGCACCAAGGAGGGAGCTGTTAATGAAAAACTGTTTTTT. It is translated as CASSTKEGAVNEKLFF.

The CDR3 sequence is CASSETDPNYGYTF. The CDR3 coding sequence is TGCGCCAGCAGCGAGACAGATCCTAACTATGGCTACACCTTC. The chain has TRBV5-1 and TRBJ1-2; tentative D call: TRBD1 (5 bases). CDR1 and CDR2 (germline): SGHRS, YFSETQ. The CDR3 sequence is 14 residues long. V lost 4 bases, J lost 0 bases, and 10 bases lay in between.

In its sample, this clonotype was seen a few times. This chain joins TRBV28 and TRBJ1-3; D uncertain. CDR1 is MDHEN, CDR2 SYDVKM, per germline. The V end lost 7 bases, the J end lost 0 bases, and 10 bases lay between the germline ends. The CDR3 spans 14 residues. CDR3 sequence: CASTQASSGNTIYF. The DNA of the CDR3 is TGTGCCAGCACTCAGGCTAGCTCTGGAAACACCATATATTTT.

The chain couples TRBV18 to TRBJ2-3, with a tentative D call TRBD2 (5 bases). V was pared by 1 base and J by 4 bases, with 18 bases between. The germline V gene encodes CDR1 KGHSH and CDR2 LQKENI. The CDR3 has 17 residues. The CDR3 DNA follows: TGTGCCAGCTCACCACTTTATCGCGGAGGATCCCCAGATACGCAGTATTTT. Translating it yields CASSPLYRGGSPDTQYF.

This clonotype was seen a few times. The chain couples TRBV9 to TRBJ1-3, with D tentatively TRBD1 (6 bases). The CDR3 sequence is 16 residues long. Germline V gene data show CDR1 as SGDLS and CDR2 as YYNGEE. The germline V and J ends were trimmed by 0 bases and 3 bases, with 13 bases remaining between them. The DNA of the CDR3 is TGTGCCAGCAGCGTAGTGGACAGTGGGTATGGAAACACCATATATTTT. This sequence encodes CASSVVDSGYGNTIYF.

CDR3 coding DNA: TGTGCCAGCAGGCCACCGGGACAGTCCGTCTCTGGGGCCAACGTCCTGACTTTC. This sequence encodes CASRPPGQSVSGANVLTF. The rearrangement joins TRBV28 to TRBJ2-6, with TRBD1 identical over 7 bases. CDR1 and CDR2 from the germline V gene are MDHEN and SYDVKM. CDR3 length: 18 residues. With V trimmed by 6 bases and J by 0 bases, 11 bases remained unmatched.

The chain uses TRBV19 and TRBJ1-5; D perhaps matches TRBD1 (6 bases). The ends were cut back, 0 bases at V and 7 bases at J, with 13 bases in the middle. CDR1 is LNHDA, CDR2 SQIVND, per germline (reference sequence). The CDR3 runs to 15 residues. The DNA for the CDR3 is TGTGCCAGTAGTATAGATGGGGGCGACGAACAGCCCCAGCATTTT. As protein: CASSIDGGDEQPQHF. Variable domain in full (rest from reference TRBV19 and TRBJ1-5): DGGITQSPKYLFRKEGQNVTLSCEQNLNHDAMYWYRQDPGQGLRLIYYSQIVNDFQKGDIAEGYSVSREKKESFPLTVTSAQKNPTAFYLCASSIDGGDEQPQHFGDGTRLSIL.

Here the CDR3 reads CASSISATGRTEAFF. The CDR3 region has the DNA TGTGCCAGCAGCATCTCCGCGACAGGGAGAACTGAAGCTTTCTTT. This chain uses TRBV2 with TRBJ1-1, with 7 bases identical to TRBD1. The length of the CDR3 is 15 residues. The V gene end was trimmed by 6 bases and the J gene end by 5 bases; junction bases not matched to a gene: 12. Germline V gene sequence: CDR1 SNHLY, CDR2 FYNNEI.

A few counts support this clonotype. The V and J genes are TRBV29-1 and TRBJ2-1; 7 bases are a match to TRBD2. The CDR3 is 11 amino acids. Trimming at V came to 6 bases and at J to 13 bases, leaving 9 bases not matched to a gene. The germline gives CDR1 SQVTM, CDR2 ANQGSEA. The CDR3 is CSVPQGGSQFF. Written as DNA, the CDR3 is TGCAGCGTCCCCCAAGGCGGGAGTCAGTTCTTC.

This rearrangement joins TRBV29-1 to TRBJ1-1, with D possibly matching TRBD1 (6 bases). Trimming stripped 6 bases from V and 1 base from J, with 9 bases between. Germline-derived CDR1 and CDR2 are SQVTM and ANQGSEA. There are 12 residues in the CDR3. As DNA, the CDR3 is TGCAGCGTGAGGGGGAGGAACACTGAAGCTTTCTTT. Its protein product is CSVRGRNTEAFF.

This clonotype was observed a few times. The rearrangement joins TRBV28 to TRBJ2-7; D might be TRBD2 (5 bases). The germline gives CDR1 MDHEN, CDR2 SYDVKM. Trimming removed 6 bases from V and 2 bases from J, with 11 bases in between. CDR3 size: 13 residues. The CDR3 here is CASRLEGPYEQYF. The CDR3 DNA reads TGTGCCAGCAGGCTAGAGGGCCCCTACGAGCAGTACTTC.

The rearrangement joins TRBV9 to TRBJ2-2, with D tentatively TRBD2 (6 bases). V lost 4 bases and J lost 2, with 15 bases in between. CDR3 size: 16 residues. Germline V gene sequence: CDR1 SGDLS, CDR2 YYNGEE. The CDR3 DNA sequence: TGTGCCAGCAGCCTATACAGCGGGTTAAACACCGGGGAGCTGTTTTTT. This encodes CASSLYSGLNTGELFF. Complete variable domain (other parts from reference TRBV9 and TRBJ2-2): DSGVTQTPKHLITATGQRVTLRCSPRSGDLSVYWYQQSLDQGLQFLIQYYNGEERAKGNILERFSAQQFPDLHSELNLSSLELGDSALYFCASSLYSGLNTGELFFGEGSRLTVL.